The next 16 T cell receptor beta chains were all read from a single sample in a study of cytomegalovirus exposure and HLA in healthy donors. In the PCR, 60 Vbeta and 13 Jbeta primers were used. Method: immunoSEQ multiplex PCR; TCRdb's copy keeps in-frame clones and lacks some. The table lists under 90,000 clones, 74% of them singletons. Sequenced: PBMCs. These receptors were obtained from a middle-aged man in good health and CMV-seropositive.

V and J are TRBV28 and TRBJ1-2; TRBD1 aligns across 7 bases. This CDR3 has 13 residues. The V segment lost 2 bases and the J segment 8 bases; nucleotides outside the gene matches: 5. Germline V lookup: CDR1 MDHEN, CDR2 SYDVKM. CDR3 DNA sequence: TGTGCCAGCAGTTTAGACAGGGTACGCGGCTACACCTTC. Protein product: CASSLDRVRGYTF.

This clone was detected once. This chain joins TRBV28 and TRBJ2-1; D call uncertain. The CDR3 extends over 11 amino acids. Trimming left V 3 bases short and J 6 bases short, with 3 bases between. CDR1 MDHEN and CDR2 SYDVKM come from the germline V gene. The CDR3 sequence: CASSLANEQFF. The CDR3, as DNA: TGTGCCAGCAGTTTGGCCAATGAGCAGTTCTTC.

This clone was seen once. CDR3 nucleotide sequence: TGTGCCAGCAGTGAATTTGGGCCGCGAAACACCATATATTTT. Its protein product is CASSEFGPRNTIYF. V is TRBV6-1 and J is TRBJ1-3; D is ambiguous. The V and J ends lost 2 bases and 5 bases respectively, with 10 bases between them. CDR3 length equals 14 residues. Per germline, CDR1 MNHNS and CDR2 SASEGT.

The V and J genes are TRBV5-1 and TRBJ2-2; 10 nucleotides align to TRBD1. The CDR3 has 15 residues. Germline V lookup: CDR1 SGHRS, CDR2 YFSETQ. V gave up 3 bases and J gave up 6 bases; unmatched junction bases: 5. DNA for the CDR3: TGCGCCAGCAGCTCAGGGACAGGGGAACCCGGGGAGCTGTTTTTT. Its protein product is CASSSGTGEPGELFF.

The rearrangement uses TRBV4-2 and TRBJ2-2; 7 bases align to TRBD1. The ends lost 2 bases at V and 3 bases at J; junction bases unmatched: 6. This CDR3 spans 16 amino acids. The germline CDR1 and CDR2 sequences are LGHNA and YNFKEQ. Written as DNA, the CDR3 is TGTGCCAGCAGCCAAACAGGGGAACTCGACACCGGGGAGCTGTTTTTT. This encodes CASSQTGELDTGELFF.

The count of this clone is one. CDR3 sequence (DNA): TGTGCCAGCAGCCTGGACAGGGGCGAGCAGTACTTC. Amino acid sequence: CASSLDRGEQYF. The chain couples TRBV5-4 to TRBJ2-5; TRBD1 aligns across 9 bases. The end of the DNA aligns better with TRBJ2-7, so the J call may be wrong. The CDR3 has 12 residues. Germline assignment: CDR1 SGHNT and CDR2 YYREEE (reference sequence).

The chain couples TRBV7-2 to TRBJ2-7, with a tentative D call TRBD1 (6 bases). Between the trimmed V and J ends, which lost 4 bases and 5 bases, there was a span of 9 bases. The CDR3 sequence is 12 residues long. Germline assignment: CDR1 SGHTA and CDR2 FQGNSA. DNA for the CDR3: TGTGCCAGCAGCTACACAGGGAACGAGCAGTACTTC. This gives the protein CASSYTGNEQYF.

The chain has TRBV28 and TRBJ1-4; D is undetermined. Germline CDR1 is MDHEN and CDR2 is SYDVKM. The germline V and J ends were trimmed by 6 bases and 5 bases, with 7 bases remaining between them. The CDR3 is 12 residues long. The CDR3 DNA is TGTGCCAGCAGCCCATTCAATGAAAAACTGTTTTTT. As protein: CASSPFNEKLFF.

For the CDR3, the DNA is TGTGCCAGCAGCTTTTCAAATGAAAAACTGTTTTTT. It translates to CASSFSNEKLFF. The genes are TRBV7-6 and TRBJ1-4; D gene ambiguous. The V gene lost 3 bases and the J gene lost 5 bases, with 4 bases spanning the gap. This CDR3 is 12 amino acids long. CDR1 is SGHVS and CDR2 is FNYEAQ in the germline V gene.

The chain couples TRBV7-6 to TRBJ2-7; unclear D gene. Trimming pared 1 base from V and 4 bases from J, leaving 8 bases between. Germline CDR1 is SGHVS and CDR2 is FNYEAQ. CDR3 length: 13 amino acids. This chain's CDR3 is CASSLGAVYEQYF. The CDR3 DNA sequence: TGTGCCAGCAGCTTAGGGGCCGTGTACGAGCAGTACTTC.

V is TRBV5-1 and J is TRBJ2-3; 7 bases align to TRBD1. Germline CDR1 reads SGHRS; CDR2 reads YFSETQ. The CDR3 is made up of 15 amino acids. V was clipped by 4 bases and J by 3 bases; unmatched bases: 8. CDR3 protein: CASSRYPGQTDTQYF. In DNA, the CDR3 is TGCGCCAGCAGCCGATATCCGGGACAGACAGATACGCAGTATTTT.

V usage is TRBV6-4 and J usage is TRBJ2-1; a weak D match, TRBD2 (6 bases). This CDR3 is 14 amino acids long. Looked up from germline, CDR1 is MRHNA and CDR2 is SNTAGT. V was shortened by 6 bases and J by 6 bases, with 15 bases between the two germline ends. The CDR3 here is CASSPGTFLNEQFF. DNA for the CDR3: TGTGCCAGCAGCCCCGGGACTTTTCTCAATGAGCAGTTCTTC.

Concerning this clone: This same CDR3 is encoded by further DNA sequences in the sample. This chain links TRBV30 with TRBJ2-7; 8 bases match TRBD1. The V segment lost 0 bases and the J segment 6 bases; nucleotides outside the gene matches: 4. Per the germline V gene, CDR1 is GTSNPN and CDR2 is SVGIG (reference sequence). CDR3 size: 13 residues. The CDR3 here is CAWSVTGGSEQYF. CDR3 nucleotide sequence: TGTGCCTGGAGTGTCACAGGGGGGAGCGAGCAGTACTTC.

V usage is TRBV7-6 and J usage is TRBJ1-1; possibly TRBD1 for D (5 bases). The CDR3 spans 15 residues. CDR1 and CDR2 (germline): SGHVS, FNYEAQ. V lost 2 bases and J 3 bases, leaving 13 bases between the germline ends. CDR3 protein: CASSLQGSLDTEAFF. DNA for the CDR3: TGTGCCAGCAGCTTACAGGGATCGTTAGACACTGAAGCTTTCTTT.

The chain's CDR3 is CAMGSREKEDEQYF. In DNA, the CDR3 is TGTGCCATGGGGTCGCGGGAAAAAGAGGACGAGCAGTACTTC. The rearrangement joins TRBV6-4 to TRBJ2-7; a possible D gene is TRBD2 (6 bases). Per the germline V gene, CDR1 is MRHNA and CDR2 is SNTAGT. Trimming pared 10 bases from V and 5 bases from J, leaving 21 bases between. The CDR3 is 14 amino acids.

The genes are TRBV5-4 and TRBJ2-2; 11 positions match TRBD2. Germline V gene sequence: CDR1 SGHNT, CDR2 YYREEE (reference sequence). The junction had 3 bases not matched to a gene; V was cut back by 5 bases and J by 0 bases. The CDR3 covers 16 residues. The CDR3 DNA reads TGTGCCAGCAGGGCTAGCGGGGGGACGAACACCGGGGAGCTGTTTTTT. Residues: CASRASGGTNTGELFF. Together with reference TRBV5-4 and TRBJ2-2, the CDR3 gives the full variable domain: ETGVTQSPTHLIKTRGQQVTLRCSSQSGHNTVSWYQQALGQGPQFIFQYYREEENGRGNFPPRFSGLQFPNYSSELNVNALELDDSALYLCASRASGGTNTGELFFGEGSRLTVL.